The T cell receptor beta chain under discussion was sequenced for a study of Ad26.COV2.S vaccination and SARS-CoV-2 variants. On the study more broadly: The vaccine Ad26.COV2.S was put into the muscle once, or twice with 56 days between.

Trimming left V 7 bases short and J 4 bases short, with 11 bases between. Germline V gene lookup returns CDR1 WSHSY and CDR2 SAAADI. This CDR3 is built from 13 residues. The method was immunoSEQ multiplex PCR; TCRdb's version includes in-frame clones alone and lacks a portion of them. This sample has about 420,000 clones, with roughly 88% found just once. Treatment here: approximately 18 received Ad26.COV2.S at low or high dose, single or two shots; about 5 received placebo; per-sample allocation not given. Collection of the samples took place on day 63 after the first injection of vaccine or placebo. Wuhan-strain SARS-CoV-2 spike was expressed by the Ad26 vector that made up the vaccine.

The chain is built from TRBV10-2 and TRBJ1-5; no firm D call. This specimen consisted of peripheral blood, obtained in a trial of Ad26.COV2.S vaccine versus placebo. The TCR comes from a person between 18 and 65 years old who received the Ad26.COV2.S COVID-19 vaccine or a placebo. As DNA, the CDR3 is TGCGCCAGCAAGGAGAACACGAATCAGCCCCAGCATTTT. This translates into CASKENTNQPQHF.